This TCR beta chain was sequenced during a study of T cells in Graves' hyperthyroidism and ophthalmopathy. This clonotype appeared once. Researchers took RNA transcripts and amplified the TCR beta CDR3 regions from them. With the HTBI primer set, the TCR CDR3 went through a first round of RT-PCR. From the multiplex PCR reads, TCRdb called clonotypes with MiXCR, one entry per CDR3 protein. Among some 600,000 distinct CDR3 sequences listed, approximately 14% were seen once. This CDR3 has 15 residues. CDR1 is GTSNPN, CDR2 SVGIG, per germline (reference sequence). The V and J ends lost 5 bases and 2 bases, in that order; junction bases with no gene match: 6. The patients, who ranged from 18 to 65 in age, presented with newly diagnosed hyperthyroidism lasting under 2 months.

V gene TRBV30 combines with J gene TRBJ2-3; 11 bases agree with TRBD1. Sequencing was done on a sample of blood. This receptor was taken from a woman in her twenties or thirties with Graves' hyperthyroidism that later progressed to Graves' ophthalmopathy. The CDR3 loop reads CAWAGTGGHTDTQYF. In DNA, the CDR3 is TGTGCCTGGGCGGGGACAGGGGGACACACAGATACGCAGTATTTT.